This TCR beta chain was retrieved from a study of blood T cell repertoires in COVID-19. On the study more broadly: PBMCs, B-cell-depleted T cells, or T cells were the source of the cDNA or gDNA that made up the material.

In the authors' methods: Reference gene primer amplification yielded estimated nucleated cell counts. Assay used: immunoSEQ multiplex PCR; TCRdb lists only in-frame clones, some missing. That table furnishes V, J and clone size, whereas the DNA furnished D and trimming. Of 320,000 or so clones listed, about 90% are singletons. The CDR3 has 18 residues. The V gene end was trimmed by 5 bases and the J gene end by 6 bases; junction bases not matched to a gene: 15. Germline V gene data show CDR1 as SGHAT and CDR2 as FQNNGV. Membership in each cohort depended on participant-reported clinical history. Donors in Cohort 3 who had recovered were those with two negative PCRs, healthcare professional clearance, or resolution of their symptoms.

The chain has TRBV11-2 and TRBJ1-6; 8 positions match TRBD1. Material: PBMCs or T cells enriched from blood (not recorded which). The TCR originated in a woman aged 25 to 39 who had recovered from COVID-19. The CDR3 DNA follows: TGTGCCAGCAGCAAACGGACAGGGAGGGGCTCTGGTAATTCACCCCTCCACTTT. Protein: CASSKRTGRGSGNSPLHF.